The 23 T cell receptor beta chains presented below share a single source sample, sequenced in a study of OX40 agonist ivuxolimab in advanced cancers. Here immunoSEQ multiplex PCR was the method, and the copy in TCRdb shows in-frame clones only, minus some. The sample lists roughly 92,000 clones, 92% seen once, with around 3.4% in the top ten. The sample here was CD4+ or CD8+ T cells sorted from blood, taken in a trial of the OX40 agonist ivuxolimab. These receptors all come from an adult with an advanced solid tumor such as melanoma, head and neck, liver or kidney cancer.

The J gene is TRBJ2-7, the V gene TRBV15, with D maybe TRBD1 (6 bases). V dropped 0 bases and J dropped 7 bases, with 22 bases sitting between them. The CDR3 is made up of 17 amino acids. Per germline, CDR1 LNHNV and CDR2 YYDKDF (reference sequence). The CDR3 loop reads CATSRDTPSDRPGEQYF. The CDR3 nucleotides read TGTGCCACCAGCAGAGATACACCGTCTGACAGGCCCGGGGAGCAGTACTTC.

This clone appeared once. The chain joins TRBV9 to TRBJ2-2; 11 bases are shared with TRBD2. From germline, CDR1 is SGDLS and CDR2 YYNGEE. The CDR3 has 16 amino acids. V lost 3 bases, J lost 6 bases, and 7 bases stayed unmatched. CDR3 loop: CASSAIAGGPSGELFF. CDR3 in DNA: TGTGCCAGCAGCGCCATAGCGGGAGGGCCATCCGGGGAGCTGTTTTTT. The variable domain in full, completed from reference TRBV9 and TRBJ2-2, reads DSGVTQTPKHLITATGQRVTLRCSPRSGDLSVYWYQQSLDQGLQFLIQYYNGEERAKGNILERFSAQQFPDLHSELNLSSLELGDSALYFCASSAIAGGPSGELFFGEGSRLTVL.

This chain links TRBV28 with TRBJ2-4; TRBD2 matches 9 bases. V lost 4 bases, J lost 1 base, and 11 bases stayed unmatched. CDR3 length equals 18 residues. Germline values: CDR1 MDHEN, CDR2 SYDVKM. The CDR3 reads CASSSPHSGSGAKNIQYF. DNA for the CDR3: TGTGCCAGCAGTTCCCCTCATAGCGGGAGTGGTGCCAAAAACATTCAGTACTTC.

The CDR3 sequence: CASRHRSGVGSYEQYF. The CDR3 DNA reads TGTGCCAGCAGACACCGGTCGGGGGTGGGCTCCTACGAGCAGTACTTC. The chain combines TRBV6-4 with TRBJ2-7; weak D call: TRBD2 (6 bases). Deletions cut 6 bases from V and 0 bases from J, with 18 bases between. The CDR3 has 16 amino acids. Per the germline V gene, CDR1 is MRHNA and CDR2 is SNTAGT.

The CDR3 DNA reads TGTGCCAGCACGGACTCCTATAATTCACCCCTCCACTTT. Its translation is CASTDSYNSPLHF. The chain uses TRBV9 and TRBJ1-6, with unresolved D. Trimming pared 6 bases from V and 0 bases from J, leaving 4 bases between. Germline CDR1 and CDR2: SGDLS and YYNGEE. CDR3 length equals 13 residues.

The chain links TRBV4-1 to TRBJ1-1; a weak D match, TRBD1 (5 bases). Trimming took off 5 bases at V and 10 bases at J, with 14 bases between the two ends. CDR3 size: 12 residues. Germline assignment: CDR1 MGHRA and CDR2 YSYEKL. The CDR3 bases are TGCGCCAGCAGCGGGGCGGACGATGGAGCTTTCTTT. This encodes CASSGADDGAFF.

The chain has TRBV9 and TRBJ2-3, with 10 bases that match TRBD2. This CDR3 contains 17 residues. Germline CDR1 SGDLS, CDR2 YYNGEE. The trim removed 3 bases at V and 2 bases at J, leaving 9 bases unmatched. CDR3 in DNA: TGTGCCAGCAGCGGGTCCACTAGCGGGGAAATCACAGATACGCAGTATTTT. It encodes CASSGSTSGEITDTQYF. Complete variable domain (other parts from reference TRBV9 and TRBJ2-3): DSGVTQTPKHLITATGQRVTLRCSPRSGDLSVYWYQQSLDQGLQFLIQYYNGEERAKGNILERFSAQQFPDLHSELNLSSLELGDSALYFCASSGSTSGEITDTQYFGPGTRLTVL.

V is TRBV6-5 and J is TRBJ1-1, with 9 bases aligning to TRBD1. The CDR3 loop spans 14 amino acids. V trimming: 6 bases; J trimming: 4 bases; junction bases outside the gene matches: 6. Germline CDR1 MNHEY, CDR2 SVGAGI. DNA of the CDR3: TGTGCCAGCAGCCCACAGGGGGCTAGCACTGAAGCTTTCTTT. Its protein product is CASSPQGASTEAFF.

The gene calls are TRBV9 and TRBJ2-1, with 11 bases fitting TRBD2. The junction had 5 bases not matched to a gene; V was cut back by 0 bases and J by 6 bases. This CDR3 region has 16 residues. Germline V gene lookup returns CDR1 SGDLS and CDR2 YYNGEE. CDR3 DNA sequence: TGTGCCAGCAGCGTAGATCGACTAGCGGGGCGCAATGAGCAGTTCTTC. Its translation is CASSVDRLAGRNEQFF. Full variable domain (outside the CDR3, taken from reference TRBV9 and TRBJ2-1): DSGVTQTPKHLITATGQRVTLRCSPRSGDLSVYWYQQSLDQGLQFLIQYYNGEERAKGNILERFSAQQFPDLHSELNLSSLELGDSALYFCASSVDRLAGRNEQFFGPGTRLTVL.

The gene calls are TRBV29-1 and TRBJ2-3, with D perhaps matching TRBD1 or TRBD2 (5 bases each). The CDR3 has 14 residues. The V gene's germline CDR1 is SQVTM and CDR2 ANQGSEA. The V gene lost 2 bases and the J gene lost 0 bases, with 9 bases spanning the gap. The chain's CDR3 is CSVEWGFSTDTQYF. The CDR3 DNA sequence: TGCAGCGTTGAATGGGGGTTTAGCACAGATACGCAGTATTTT.

This clone has a single count. The gene calls are TRBV27 and TRBJ1-4, with 8 nucleotides matching TRBD1. This CDR3 has 13 amino acids. Trimming took 8 bases from V and 7 from J; bases not matched to a gene: 6. Germline lookup yields CDR1 MNHEY and CDR2 SMNVEV (reference sequence). The CDR3 DNA sequence: TGTGCCAGCCGGACAGGGTGGGGTGAAAAACTGTTTTTT. It encodes CASRTGWGEKLFF.

The chain uses TRBV11-3 and TRBJ1-4; D may be TRBD1 (6 bases). The CDR3 length is 15 residues. V lost 4 bases and J 8 bases, leaving 17 bases between the germline ends. Germline CDR1 reads SGHNT; CDR2 reads YENEEA. The CDR3 sequence: CASSCGRIQGEKLFF. In DNA form, the CDR3 reads TGTGCCAGCAGCTGCGGTCGGATCCAGGGGGAAAAACTGTTTTTT.

The chain employs TRBV7-9 and TRBJ2-7, with TRBD1 identical over 8 bases. With 5 bases clipped from V and 6 bases from J, the junction kept 3 bases outside the gene matches. This CDR3 region has 12 residues. Germline-derived CDR1 and CDR2 are SEHNR and FQNEAQ (reference sequence). As DNA, the CDR3 is TGTGCCAGCAGCCCGGGGACAGGCGAGCAGTACTTC. Its protein is CASSPGTGEQYF. The full variable domain, with the rest looked up from reference TRBV7-9 and TRBJ2-7, is DTGVSQNPRHKITKRGQNVTFRCDPISEHNRLYWYRQTLGQGPEFLTYFQNEAQLEKSRLLSDRFSAERPKGSFSTLEIQRTEQGDSAMYLCASSPGTGEQYFGPGTRLTVT.

This chain uses TRBV28 with TRBJ1-5, with D perhaps matching TRBD1 (5 bases). The CDR3 is 14 amino acids. Germline V gene lookup returns CDR1 MDHEN and CDR2 SYDVKM. Trimming stripped 5 bases from V and 4 bases from J, with 12 bases between. The chain's CDR3 is CASSRGRANQPQHF. For the CDR3, the DNA is TGTGCCAGCAGTCGGGGCAGGGCGAATCAGCCCCAGCATTTT.

A single count supports this clone. This chain links TRBV9 with TRBJ2-1; the match to TRBD2 covers 14 bases. The CDR3 runs to 18 residues. The V and J ends lost 2 bases and 0 bases, in that order; junction bases with no gene match: 4. Germline V gene sequence: CDR1 SGDLS, CDR2 YYNGEE. The CDR3 is CASSVTSGGVSSYNEQFF. The DNA for the CDR3 is TGTGCCAGCAGCGTGACTAGCGGGGGGGTAAGCTCCTACAATGAGCAGTTCTTC.

In DNA, the CDR3 is TGTGCCAGCAGTTTGGTGCGGGACGACTACTCCTACGAGCAGTACTTC. Encoded protein: CASSLVRDDYSYEQYF. The V gene is TRBV27, the J gene TRBJ2-7; perhaps TRBD2 as D (6 bases). The CDR3 is made up of 16 amino acids. V lost 3 bases and J lost 0, with 15 bases in between. Germline values: CDR1 MNHEY, CDR2 SMNVEV (reference sequence).

About this clone: Other DNA sequences from this sample encode an identical CDR3 as well. The J gene is TRBJ1-1, the V gene TRBV7-8; 9 bases are a match to TRBD1. This CDR3 region has 15 residues. Unmatched junction bases numbered 4, after V lost 1 base and J lost 4 bases. Looked up from germline, CDR1 is SGHVS and CDR2 is FQNEAQ. CDR3 bases: TGTGCCAGCAGCTTAGGTACGACAGGGGGCACTGAAGCTTTCTTT. Amino acid sequence: CASSLGTTGGTEAFF.

V gene TRBV7-8 combines with J gene TRBJ2-5; TRBD1 or TRBD2 may be the D gene (5 bases each). This CDR3 spans 15 amino acids. Trimming removed 6 bases from V and 5 bases from J, with 19 bases in between. The germline V gene has CDR1 SGHVS and CDR2 FQNEAQ. The CDR3 coding sequence is TGTGCCAGCAGTATCGGGACCATAGCCTTCGAGACCCAGTACTTC. The encoded protein is CASSIGTIAFETQYF.

The chain combines TRBV13 with TRBJ2-2; TRBD2 is a possible D gene (6 bases). This CDR3 is built from 16 residues. V lost 5 bases to trimming and J lost 4 bases, with 17 bases between them. Germline CDR1 PRHDT, CDR2 FYEKMQ (reference sequence). As DNA, the CDR3 is TGTGCCAGCAGCCCGGGTCGGGGGTCGGGCACCGGGGAGCTGTTTTTT. Amino acids: CASSPGRGSGTGELFF.

This clone was picked up one time. The gene calls are TRBV9 and TRBJ2-5; the D is unclear. Trimming cost V 4 bases and J 3 bases, with 7 bases left between them. CDR3 size: 12 residues. CDR1 and CDR2 (germline): SGDLS, YYNGEE. The CDR3 DNA sequence: TGTGCCAGCAGCTCGGATGAAGAGACCCAGTACTTC. This encodes CASSSDEETQYF.

The chain joins TRBV28 to TRBJ2-7; D is possibly TRBD1 or TRBD2 (6 bases each). The CDR3 has 18 amino acids. Per germline, CDR1 MDHEN and CDR2 SYDVKM. The V end lost 3 bases, the J end lost 3 bases, and 24 bases lay between the germline ends. Here the CDR3 DNA reads TGTGCCAGCAGTTTGGGATATGGGGGGCCTGACTCCTTCTACGAGCAGTACTTC. Its protein product is CASSLGYGGPDSFYEQYF.

This clone was observed once. The J gene is TRBJ1-1, the V gene TRBV28, with 8 nucleotides matching TRBD1. Trimming cost V 5 bases and J 5 bases; bases outside gene matches: 25. This CDR3 contains 20 residues. Germline loops: CDR1 MDHEN, CDR2 SYDVKM. Here the CDR3 reads CASSLAGGRPRGVSETEAFF. In DNA form, the CDR3 reads TGTGCCAGCAGTCTAGCAGGGGGCCGGCCGCGGGGGGTTTCCGAAACTGAAGCTTTCTTT.

The chain employs TRBV18 and TRBJ2-3; D could derive from TRBD1 or TRBD2 (5 bases each). Trimming removed 0 bases from V and 2 bases from J, with 6 bases in between. This CDR3 contains 14 residues. CDR1 KGHSH and CDR2 LQKENI come from the germline V gene. CDR3 loop: CASSPPGPTDTQYF. DNA of the CDR3: TGTGCCAGCTCACCACCGGGACCCACAGATACGCAGTATTTT.